The 11 T cell receptor beta chains in this list originate from one sample, sequenced in a study of beta chain features in type 1 diabetes. The isolated RNA, all of it, was reverse transcribed, so expressed TCRB transcripts were what got sequenced. The assay was immunoSEQ multiplex PCR, and TCRdb's table has in-frame clones only and misses some. The table lists about 330,000 clones, 8% to 13% of them singletons. Sequenced sample: naive CD4+ T cells from blood. The origin of the receptors is a woman in her 30s in good health.

Here the CDR3 DNA reads TGCGCCAGCAGCCCCACCGGGACTAGCCGCAATGAGCAGTTCTTC. Its translation is CASSPTGTSRNEQFF. The chain carries TRBV5-1 and TRBJ2-1; TRBD2 matches 9 bases. The CDR3 loop spans 15 amino acids. CDR1 is SGHRS and CDR2 is YFSETQ in the germline V gene. V was pared by 4 bases and J by 6 bases, with 8 bases of the junction left unmatched.

This chain uses TRBV6-6 with TRBJ2-2, with D possibly being TRBD2 (6 bases). The germline gives CDR1 MNHNY, CDR2 SVGAGI (reference sequence). This CDR3 has 16 amino acids. V gave up 5 bases and J gave up 0 bases, with 13 bases separating them. The CDR3 sequence: CASSHTTGANTGELFF. Here the CDR3 DNA reads TGTGCCAGCAGTCACACTACGGGGGCGAACACCGGGGAGCTGTTTTTT.

The chain carries TRBV7-2 and TRBJ2-1, with TRBD2 matching over 10 bases. The CDR3 has 16 residues. Germline trimming cut 2 bases from V and 8 bases from J; bases unmatched to any gene: 9. Germline loops: CDR1 SGHTA, CDR2 FQGNSA. The CDR3 region is CASSLQRAGGPDEQFF. DNA of the CDR3: TGTGCCAGCAGCTTACAAAGAGCGGGAGGGCCGGATGAGCAGTTCTTC.

The V and J genes are TRBV6-5 and TRBJ1-1; TRBD1 matches at 10 bases. This CDR3 region has 15 residues. CDR1 is MNHEY and CDR2 is SVGAGI in the germline V gene. Trimming removed 4 bases from V and 5 bases from J; junction bases left unmatched: 7. CDR3 sequence reads: CASSSIGQGVTEAFF. The CDR3 nucleotides read TGTGCCAGCAGTTCAATTGGACAGGGGGTTACTGAAGCTTTCTTT.

This clone was detected only a few times. J is TRBJ2-1 and V is TRBV7-9; 9 bases agree with TRBD2. Germline V lookup: CDR1 SEHNR, CDR2 FQNEAQ (reference sequence). CDR3 length: 15 residues. The ends lost 4 bases at V and 8 bases at J; junction bases unmatched: 9. CDR3 protein: CASSSYSGSIDEQFF. The CDR3 DNA reads as TGTGCCAGCAGCTCGTATAGCGGGAGTATTGATGAGCAGTTCTTC.

In its sample, this clone was seen a few times. The rearrangement links TRBV28 to TRBJ1-1, with D possibly being TRBD1 (6 bases). Per the germline V gene, CDR1 is MDHEN and CDR2 is SYDVKM. CDR3 length equals 13 residues. The ends were cut back, 6 bases at V and 6 bases at J, with 14 bases in the middle. CDR3 bases: TGTGCCAGCAGGCCCCAAGGGGGTGCTGAAGCTTTCTTT. This encodes CASRPQGGAEAFF.

The CDR3 DNA sequence: TGCAGCGTTGTAGCTAGCGGGGGGGATTTTTTCTACGAGCAGTACTTC. Its protein is CSVVASGGDFFYEQYF. The rearrangement joins TRBV29-1 to TRBJ2-7; TRBD2 matches 12 bases. Unmatched junction bases numbered 10, after V lost 4 bases and J lost 3 bases. Germline V lookup: CDR1 SQVTM, CDR2 ANQGSEA. The CDR3 has 16 residues.

This clone was detected only a few times. The CDR3: CAISARTGEGYTF. The CDR3 nucleotides are TGTGCCATCAGCGCTCGGACAGGGGAAGGCTACACCTTC. The chain joins TRBV10-3 to TRBJ1-2, with 9 bases that match TRBD1. The CDR3 has 13 residues. In germline, CDR1 is ENHRY, CDR2 SYGVKD. V shed 6 bases and J 8 bases; nucleotides not matched to a gene: 7.

In this sample, this clone turned up a few times. This chain links TRBV18 with TRBJ2-1; 11 bases fit TRBD2. The CDR3 spans 16 residues. Germline assignment: CDR1 KGHSH and CDR2 LQKENI. V dropped 6 bases and J dropped 3; count of bases not matched to a gene: 7. For the CDR3, the DNA is TGTGCCAGCTCGACCATAGCGGGAGGGAACTACAATGAGCAGTTCTTC. Its protein product is CASSTIAGGNYNEQFF.

This clone was counted only a few times. The chain has TRBV5-4 and TRBJ2-5; no definite D call. The CDR3 sequence is 15 residues long. Trimming took 4 bases from V and 3 from J, leaving 16 bases between them. Germline assignment: CDR1 SGHNT and CDR2 YYREEE (reference sequence). CDR3 nucleotide sequence: TGTGCCAGCAGCACCCGTAAAGAGTCCAAAGAGACCCAGTACTTC. Translation gives CASSTRKESKETQYF.

CDR3 in DNA: TGCGCCAGCAGCCAAGAAGCGCAGACTAGCGGGAGGGTTTGGGCAGATACGCAGTATTTT. It codes for CASSQEAQTSGRVWADTQYF. This chain connects TRBV4-3 to TRBJ2-3; 14 nucleotides line up with TRBD2. The CDR3 covers 20 residues. The V and J ends lost 0 bases and 4 bases, in that order; junction bases with no gene match: 12. CDR1 and CDR2 (germline): LGHNA, YSLEER.